The 32 T cell receptor beta chains given below trace back to one sample, sequenced in a study of response to subunit inactivated influenza vaccine. TCRdb independently ran MiXCR on the RT-PCR reads; one entry per CDR3 protein. The repertoire holds a few hundred thousand distinct CDR3 sequences, just over 20% seen once, with roughly 10% in the top ten. Source: PBMCs from blood, taken about 19 months after vaccination. These receptors were collected from a man aged 50 to 75 who received an inactivated influenza vaccine.

This clonotype occurred a few times. V is TRBV30 and J is TRBJ2-3, with D hard to call. Looked up from germline, CDR1 is GTSNPN and CDR2 is SVGIG (reference sequence). The V end was cut by 2 bases, the J end by 2 bases, with 11 bases between. This CDR3 is 14 amino acids long. The CDR3 bases are TGTGCCTGGAGTCGACTGGGCCTCACAGATACGCAGTATTTT. Translation gives CAWSRLGLTDTQYF.

The chain joins TRBV12-3 or TRBV12-4 to TRBJ2-7; D uncertain. V dropped 0 bases and J dropped 6 bases, with 6 bases sitting between them. The CDR3 totals 12 residues. CDR3 DNA: TGTGCCAGCAGTTTAGCGGGTAGCGAGCAGTACTTC. It is translated as CASSLAGSEQYF.

This clonotype has a handful of counts. This chain links TRBV12-3 or TRBV12-4 with TRBJ1-6; D unresolved. The length of the CDR3 is 14 residues. V dropped 5 bases and J dropped 5 bases, with 10 bases sitting between them. The CDR3 nucleotides are TGTGCCAGCAGTCCAGGCGCCAATAATTCACCCCTCCACTTT. Its protein is CASSPGANNSPLHF.

This clonotype was recorded at least ten times. The CDR3 sequence: CASSPVRSGETQYF. The DNA of the CDR3 is TGTGCCAGCTCACCCGTCAGGTCAGGAGAGACCCAGTACTTC. The V call is TRBV18, the J call TRBJ2-5; D gene ambiguous. The V and J ends lost 3 bases and 4 bases respectively, with 12 bases between them. Germline V gene lookup returns CDR1 KGHSH and CDR2 LQKENI. The CDR3 has 14 amino acids. Supplemented by reference TRBV18 and TRBJ2-5, the full variable domain reads NAGVMQNPRHLVRRRGQEARLRCSPMKGHSHVYWYRQLPEEGLKFMVYLQKENIIDESGMPKERFSAEFPKEGPSILRIQQVVRGDSAAYFCASSPVRSGETQYFGPGTRLLVL.

This clonotype came up many times. V gene TRBV5-1 combines with J gene TRBJ1-1; a possible D gene is TRBD1 (6 bases). The germline gives CDR1 SGHRS, CDR2 YFSETQ. With 0 bases removed from V and 4 bases from J, the gap between germline ends came to 7 bases. The CDR3 covers 13 residues. The CDR3 sequence is CASSLDRATEAFF. CDR3 DNA: TGCGCCAGCAGCTTGGACAGGGCCACTGAAGCTTTCTTT.

The J gene is TRBJ1-6, the V gene TRBV4-3; D gene uncertain. V was clipped by 0 bases and J by 7 bases, with 19 bases between them. Germline loops: CDR1 LGHNA, CDR2 YSLEER. The CDR3 contains 18 residues. The CDR3 DNA follows: TGCGCCAGCAGCCAAGAAAGGAACCAAGGGCCCCTAAATTCACCCCTCCACTTT. Translating gives CASSQERNQGPLNSPLHF.

This chain links TRBV20-1 with TRBJ2-3; D not certain. The CDR3 contains 15 residues. Germline CDR1 reads DFQATT; CDR2 reads SNEGSKA (reference sequence). V dropped 0 bases and J dropped 0 bases, with 10 bases sitting between them. The CDR3 DNA reads TGCAGTGCTAGAGACCGACTTATAAGCACAGATACGCAGTATTTT. Encoded protein: CSARDRLISTDTQYF.

This clonotype was detected only a few times. The V and J genes are TRBV15 and TRBJ2-5; D is perhaps TRBD1 (6 bases). The V gene's germline CDR1 is LNHNV and CDR2 YYDKDF (reference sequence). This CDR3 is built from 15 residues. Trimming removed 2 bases from V and 0 bases from J, with 10 bases in between. The CDR3 here is CATSRRQEYQETQYF. The CDR3 nucleotides read TGTGCCACCAGCAGACGACAGGAATACCAAGAGACCCAGTACTTC.

This chain's CDR3 is CASSLRVGANGYTF. For the CDR3, the DNA is TGTGCCAGCAGCCTCCGGGTGGGGGCGAATGGCTACACCTTC. The chain carries TRBV14 and TRBJ1-2; D possibly corresponds to TRBD1 (6 bases). The CDR3 loop spans 14 amino acids. V was cut by 4 bases and J by 6 bases, with 15 bases left in between. CDR1 is SGHDN and CDR2 is FVKESK in the germline V gene.

The chain has TRBV2 and TRBJ2-1, with D perhaps matching TRBD2 (5 bases). Germline loops: CDR1 SNHLY, CDR2 FYNNEI. This CDR3 spans 13 amino acids. V lost 7 bases and J 6 bases, leaving 13 bases between the germline ends. CDR3 in DNA: TGTGCCAGCATTCGGGGAGTGGGCAATGAGCAGTTCTTC. This translates into CASIRGVGNEQFF. The complete variable domain, with remaining parts taken from reference TRBV2 and TRBJ2-1, reads EPEVTQTPSHQVTQMGQEVILRCVPISNHLYFYWYRQILGQKVEFLVSFYNNEISEKSEIFDDQFSVERPDGSNFTLKIRSTKLEDSAMYFCASIRGVGNEQFFGPGTRLTVL.

The chain is built from TRBV10-3 and TRBJ1-6; 7 positions agree with TRBD1. Germline V gives CDR1 ENHRY, CDR2 SYGVKD. The length of the CDR3 is 15 residues. The junction had 7 bases not matched to a gene; V was cut back by 3 bases and J by 8 bases. The CDR3 DNA is TGTGCCATCAGTGACCCCGGACAGGTCTATTCACCCCTCCACTTT. Residues: CAISDPGQVYSPLHF.

This clonotype was seen a few times. V is TRBV6-5 and J is TRBJ2-3, with 10 bases identical to TRBD2. Looked up from germline, CDR1 is MNHEY and CDR2 is SVGAGI. The V segment lost 5 bases and the J segment 2 bases; nucleotides outside the gene matches: 1. CDR3 size: 14 residues. The CDR3 loop is CASSTSGATDTQYF. The CDR3 nucleotides read TGTGCCAGCAGTACTAGCGGGGCCACAGATACGCAGTATTTT.

This clonotype was seen a few times. The chain combines TRBV13 with TRBJ2-1; possibly TRBD1 or TRBD2 for D (6 bases each). This CDR3 is built from 16 residues. Trimming took off 5 bases at V and 9 bases at J, with 23 bases between the two ends. Germline CDR1 and CDR2: PRHDT and FYEKMQ (reference sequence). The CDR3 protein is CASSTPGGRGIREQFF. The DNA of the CDR3 is TGTGCCAGCAGCACACCTGGGGGGCGCGGGATCCGTGAGCAGTTCTTC.

This clonotype was seen ten or more times. The J gene is TRBJ1-6, the V gene TRBV6-1; 7 bases are a match to TRBD1. Germline CDR1 MNHNS, CDR2 SASEGT. The junction had 12 bases not matched to a gene; V was cut back by 6 bases and J by 10 bases. CDR3 size: 15 residues. This chain's CDR3 is CASSRQGFRFSPLHF. The CDR3 bases are TGTGCCAGCAGCCGACAGGGATTCAGGTTCTCACCCCTCCACTTT.

This clonotype was seen a handful of times. The chain is built from TRBV28 and TRBJ2-3; 8 bases map to TRBD1. CDR1 MDHEN and CDR2 SYDVKM come from the germline V gene. The CDR3 length is 15 residues. V shed 8 bases, J shed 0 bases, and the junction held 7 bases outside the gene matches. The chain's CDR3 is CASSPGGYSTDTQYF. The CDR3 nucleotides read TGTGCCAGCTCCCCAGGGGGCTACAGCACAGATACGCAGTATTTT.

This clonotype has ten or more counts. The rearrangement joins TRBV30 to TRBJ2-7; D is unresolved. Per the germline V gene, CDR1 is GTSNPN and CDR2 is SVGIG (reference sequence). CDR3 length equals 11 residues. Trimming left V 1 base short and J 4 bases short, with 5 bases between. The CDR3 bases are TGTGCCTGGAGTGCCATGTACGAGCAGTACTTC. Residues: CAWSAMYEQYF.

Points on this clonotype: The final CDR3 position lacks the conserved phenylalanine or tryptophan, pointing to a likely read error. This rearrangement joins TRBV27 to TRBJ1-6; the D gene is possibly TRBD1 (6 bases). CDR1 is MNHEY and CDR2 is SMNVEV in the germline V gene (reference sequence). The CDR3 has 16 residues. CDR3 sequence: CASCFRDNAWGSPLHS. Here the CDR3 DNA reads TGTGCCAGCTGTTTTCGGGACAACGCCTGGGGTTCACCCCTCCACTCT.

This clonotype was seen a handful of times. V gene TRBV25-1 combines with J gene TRBJ1-1; possible D gene TRBD1, 6 bases. V was clipped by 2 bases and J by 5 bases, with 12 bases between them. The germline gives CDR1 MGHDK, CDR2 SYGVNS. The CDR3 contains 14 residues. The CDR3: CASSETGYRTEAFF. In DNA form, the CDR3 reads TGTGCCAGCAGTGAAACAGGGTATCGGACTGAAGCTTTCTTT.

V usage is TRBV20-1 and J usage is TRBJ2-7, with 8 bases lining up with TRBD2. Per germline, CDR1 DFQATT and CDR2 SNEGSKA (reference sequence). CDR3 length equals 14 residues. V trimming: 1 base; J trimming: 4 bases; junction bases outside the gene matches: 6. The chain's CDR3 is CSARGTSRYYEQYF. The DNA of the CDR3 is TGCAGTGCTAGAGGGACTAGCAGGTATTACGAGCAGTACTTC.

This clonotype occurred a few times. The chain employs TRBV7-2 and TRBJ1-6, with D unresolved. Germline lookup yields CDR1 SGHTA and CDR2 FQGNSA. The V and J ends lost 1 base and 7 bases respectively, with 8 bases between them. The CDR3 runs to 14 residues. The chain's CDR3 is CASSLVAGNSPLHF. As DNA, the CDR3 is TGTGCCAGCAGCTTAGTCGCAGGCAATTCACCCCTCCACTTT. The variable domain in full, completed from reference TRBV7-2 and TRBJ1-6, reads GAGVSQSPSNKVTEKGKDVELRCDPISGHTALYWYRQSLGQGLEFLIYFQGNSAPDKSGLPSDRFSAERTGGSVSTLTIQRTQQEDSAVYLCASSLVAGNSPLHFGNGTRLTVT.

The chain is built from TRBV28 and TRBJ1-2; 7 bases map to TRBD1. The V gene end was trimmed by 4 bases and the J gene end by 2 bases; junction bases not matched to a gene: 10. Looked up from germline, CDR1 is MDHEN and CDR2 is SYDVKM. The CDR3 runs to 16 residues. CDR3 nucleotide sequence: TGTGCCAGCAGTTCTATTCCGGGACAGCGCAACTATGGCTACACCTTC. Protein sequence: CASSSIPGQRNYGYTF.

V and J are TRBV5-1 and TRBJ1-2; D gene unclear. Deletions cut 1 base from V and 3 bases from J, with 13 bases between. Germline V lookup: CDR1 SGHRS, CDR2 YFSETQ. CDR3 length equals 15 residues. CDR3 loop: CASSLNGKVDYGYTF. CDR3 DNA sequence: TGCGCCAGCAGCTTGAACGGGAAGGTGGACTATGGCTACACCTTC.

There are a few counts of this clonotype. The J gene is TRBJ1-6, the V gene TRBV30, with D possibly matching TRBD1 (6 bases). In germline, CDR1 is GTSNPN, CDR2 SVGIG (reference sequence). V was trimmed by 0 bases and J by 6 bases, leaving 12 bases between them. The CDR3 loop spans 15 amino acids. CDR3 sequence: CAWSVLSGANSPLHF. CDR3 coding DNA: TGTGCCTGGAGTGTCCTCTCAGGGGCTAATTCACCCCTCCACTTT. Supplemented by reference TRBV30 and TRBJ1-6, the full variable domain reads SQTIHQWPATLVQPVGSPLSLECTVEGTSNPNLYWYRQAAGRGLQLLFYSVGIGQISSEVPQNLSASRPQDRQFILSSKKLLLSDSGFYLCAWSVLSGANSPLHFGNGTRLTVT.

Only a few counts were recorded for this clonotype. This chain connects TRBV4-2 to TRBJ1-2, with D possibly TRBD1 on 5 matching bases. This CDR3 spans 13 amino acids. In germline, CDR1 is LGHNA, CDR2 YNFKEQ. Trimming stripped 2 bases from V and 7 bases from J, with 11 bases between. The CDR3 nucleotides are TGTGCCAGCAGCCAACCCAGGGAGGGTGGCTACACCTTC. This gives the protein CASSQPREGGYTF.

This clonotype was detected ten times or more. The chain joins TRBV12-3 or TRBV12-4 to TRBJ2-5; 12 bases are a match to TRBD2. With V trimmed by 6 bases and J by 1 base, 12 bases remained unmatched. The length of the CDR3 is 18 residues. The CDR3 region is CASRSHSGTSGPQETQYF. Here the CDR3 DNA reads TGTGCCAGCAGATCCCACTCCGGGACTAGCGGGCCCCAAGAGACCCAGTACTTC.

CDR3 amino acids: CASSRSQGFGYTF. The DNA of the CDR3 is TGTGCCAGCAGCCGATCTCAGGGTTTTGGCTACACCTTC. This chain uses TRBV7-2 with TRBJ1-2; maybe TRBD1 (5 bases). Trimming stripped 5 bases from V and 7 bases from J, with 14 bases between. CDR1 is SGHTA and CDR2 is FQGNSA in the germline V gene. This CDR3 is 13 amino acids long.

In its sample, this clonotype was seen a few times. V is TRBV4-3 and J is TRBJ1-6, with D maybe TRBD1 (5 bases). This CDR3 spans 16 amino acids. Germline assignment: CDR1 LGHNA and CDR2 YSLEER. Trimming took off 3 bases at V and 4 bases at J, with 13 bases between the two ends. The chain's CDR3 is CASSHRTGTYNSPLHF. The CDR3 DNA reads TGCGCCAGCAGCCATAGGACCGGGACTTATAATTCACCCCTCCACTTT.

Many counts were recorded for this clonotype. The chain recombines TRBV5-1 with TRBJ1-1; 8 bases map to TRBD1. The CDR3 covers 16 residues. Germline V gene data show CDR1 as SGHRS and CDR2 as YFSETQ. The V and J ends lost 3 bases and 1 base, in that order; junction bases with no gene match: 8. CDR3 coding DNA: TGCGCCAGCAGCTCACCCAGGGGGCTCGCGAACACTGAAGCTTTCTTT. It codes for CASSSPRGLANTEAFF.

This clonotype appeared once. This chain joins TRBV3-1 and TRBJ2-1; TRBD2 matches at 11 bases. The germline CDR1 and CDR2 sequences are LGHDT and YNNKEL (reference sequence). The CDR3 extends over 15 amino acids. Trimming cost V 6 bases and J 0 bases; bases outside gene matches: 1. This CDR3 is CASRGLAASYNEQFF. The CDR3 nucleotides are TGTGCCAGCAGGGGACTAGCGGCCTCCTACAATGAGCAGTTCTTC.

The CDR3 is CATNEERLNEQFF. The DNA of the CDR3 is TGTGCCACCAACGAGGAGAGGTTAAATGAGCAGTTCTTC. V gene TRBV15 combines with J gene TRBJ2-1; D is ambiguous. This CDR3 has 13 residues. V lost 7 bases and J 7 bases, leaving 14 bases between the germline ends. Per the germline V gene, CDR1 is LNHNV and CDR2 is YYDKDF (reference sequence). The whole variable domain, remainder taken from reference TRBV15 and TRBJ2-1, is DAMVIQNPRYQVTQFGKPVTLSCSQTLNHNVMYWYQQKSSQAPKLLFHYYDKDFNNEADTPDNFQSRRPNTSFCFLDIRSPGLGDTAMYLCATNEERLNEQFFGPGTRLTVL.

The chain combines TRBV18 with TRBJ2-5, with 9 bases identical to TRBD2. Germline V gene sequence: CDR1 KGHSH, CDR2 LQKENI. Germline trimming cut 5 bases from V and 4 bases from J; bases unmatched to any gene: 5. CDR3 length: 14 amino acids. CDR3 region: CASSTGLALETQYF. CDR3 in DNA: TGTGCCAGCTCAACGGGACTAGCACTAGAGACCCAGTACTTC.

In this sample, this clonotype turned up many times. The chain is built from TRBV7-9 and TRBJ1-1; possible D gene TRBD1, 6 bases. Germline V gene lookup returns CDR1 SEHNR and CDR2 FQNEAQ (reference sequence). V was trimmed by 4 bases and J by 0 bases, leaving 9 bases between them. The CDR3 is 14 amino acids. The CDR3 bases are TGTGCCAGCAGCTCGGACAGCATGAACACTGAAGCTTTCTTT. Amino acid sequence: CASSSDSMNTEAFF.